The TCR beta chain described here comes from a study of blood T cells in healthy people across ages. Study-wide background: Using template switching, researchers captured about one barcoded beta molecule for each two T cells.

A second PCR of roughly 7 to 11 cycles used a sample-barcoded 5' primer and a J-beta primer mix. A template-switch adaptor containing 12 random nucleotides labeled each cDNA molecule. TCRdb processed the 5' RACE reads anew with MiXCR; each CDR3 protein has one entry. Among over a million distinct CDR3 sequences listed, 59% were seen once. Russia was home to the donors, healthy Caucasian individuals aged roughly 6 to 100. As concerns this clonotype: The target antigen is unknown.

V was pared by 0 bases and J by 9 bases, with 8 bases between. The CDR3 extends over 12 amino acids. Germline loops: CDR1 MGHRA, CDR2 YSYEKL. Study observations and caveats: The long-lived group displayed more naive CD4+ cells, plus higher diversity, than the aged donors did.

Source material: blood. The sequence was collected from a man younger than 35 in good health. The chain links TRBV4-1 to TRBJ2-5; the D gene could be TRBD1 or TRBD2 (5 bases each). The CDR3 loop is CASSQDGDPQYF. For the CDR3, the DNA is TGCGCCAGCAGCCAAGATGGGGACCCCCAGTACTTC.